The clone carrying this T cell receptor beta chain was observed a single time. V was clipped by 0 bases and J by 8 bases, with 16 bases between them. Germline CDR1 reads SGHDN; CDR2 reads FVKESK. The CDR3 covers 16 residues. The source of the sample is a study of blood T cell repertoires in COVID-19. The wider study: The United States, Italy and Spain supplied acute and convalescent COVID-19 samples. T cells, B-cell-depleted T cells, or PBMCs provided the cDNA or gDNA that served as material.

As handled by the study authors: Using reference gene primer amplification, nucleated cell counts were estimated. The repertoire was sequenced with immunoSEQ multiplex PCR; TCRdb's copy has only in-frame clones and lacks some. The DNA was the basis for D and trimming; V, J and clone size are from that table. The sample lists about 65,000 clones; 81% were seen once. The chain recombines TRBV14 with TRBJ1-4; D perhaps matches TRBD1 (5 bases). The TCR was taken from a man at least 80 years old with acute or convalescent COVID-19. The sequenced sample consisted of peripheral blood. In DNA form, the CDR3 reads TGTGCCAGCAGCCAAGATCCAGGACAAGTCTACGAAAAACTGTTTTTT. This codes for CASSQDPGQVYEKLFF. Filled out from reference TRBV14 and TRBJ1-4, the complete variable domain reads EAGVTQFPSHSVIEKGQTVTLRCDPISGHDNLYWYRRVMGKEIKFLLHFVKESKQDESGMPNNRFLAERTGGTYSTLKVQPAELEDSGVYFCASSQDPGQVYEKLFFGSGTQLSVL.